This T cell receptor (beta chain) came from a study of Ad26.COV2.S vaccination and SARS-CoV-2 variants. Overall study: Enrolled in COV1001, the donor was in the Ad26.COV2.S trial arm, which received the vaccine. Recipients of Ad26.COV2.S got it intramuscularly, once or twice 56 days apart. General study results and limits: Recipients given vaccine exceeded placebo recipients in spike-specific TCR breadth.

Repertoires were generated with immunoSEQ multiplex PCR, while TCRdb's copy carries only in-frame clones and drops some. Of approximately 480,000 clones listed, approximately 88% are singletons. The CDR3 consists of 13 residues. The V gene's germline CDR1 is SGHVS and CDR2 FNYEAQ. With 0 bases removed from V and 6 bases from J, the gap between germline ends came to 6 bases. Treatment described: roughly 19 received Ad26.COV2.S at low or high dose, single or two shots; several received placebo; per-sample allocation not given. The samples date from day 63 after the first vaccine or placebo injection. In Boston, the donor was an adult between 18-55 years of age. In the case of this clone: Its target is not known.

The sample in question was peripheral blood, obtained in a trial of Ad26.COV2.S vaccine versus placebo. The rearrangement links TRBV7-6 to TRBJ2-4; no reliable D call. This TCR came from a person aged 18-60 years who received the Ad26.COV2.S COVID-19 vaccine or a placebo. The chain's CDR3 is CASSLAGGNIQYF. The CDR3 DNA sequence: TGTGCCAGCAGCTTAGCGGGCGGAAACATTCAGTACTTC. Complete variable domain (other parts from reference TRBV7-6 and TRBJ2-4): GAGVSQSPRYKVTKRGQDVALRCDPISGHVSLYWYRQALGQGPEFLTYFNYEAQQDKSGLPNDRFSAERPEGSISTLTIQRTEQRDSAMYRCASSLAGGNIQYFGAGTRLSVL.